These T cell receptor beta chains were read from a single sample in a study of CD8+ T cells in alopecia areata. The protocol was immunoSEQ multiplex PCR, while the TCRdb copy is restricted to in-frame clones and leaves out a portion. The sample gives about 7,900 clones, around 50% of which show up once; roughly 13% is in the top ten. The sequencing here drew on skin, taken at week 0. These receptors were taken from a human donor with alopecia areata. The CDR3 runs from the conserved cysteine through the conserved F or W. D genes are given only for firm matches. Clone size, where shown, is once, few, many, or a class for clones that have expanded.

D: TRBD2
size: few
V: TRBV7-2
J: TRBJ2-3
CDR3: CASSLVAGELRDTQYF
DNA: TGTGCCAGCAGCTTAGTAGCGGGAGAATTAAGGGATACGCAGTATTTT

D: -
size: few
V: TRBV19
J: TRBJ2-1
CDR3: CASSIDPQGAYNEQFF
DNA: TGTGCCAGTAGTATAGATCCACAGGGAGCCTACAATGAGCAGTTCTTC

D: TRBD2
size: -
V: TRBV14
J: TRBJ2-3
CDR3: CASSRGLAGPQVLPDTQYF
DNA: TGTGCCAGCAGCCGAGGACTAGCGGGACCCCAGGTCCTCCCAGATACGCAGTATTTT

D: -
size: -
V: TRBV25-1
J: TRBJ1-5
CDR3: CASSGGTRQPQHF
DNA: TGTGCCAGCAGTGGGGGAACAAGGCAGCCCCAGCATTTT

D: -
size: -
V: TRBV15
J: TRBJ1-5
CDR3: CATSRSRGASQPQHF
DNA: TGTGCCACCAGCAGAAGTAGAGGGGCGAGTCAGCCCCAGCATTTT

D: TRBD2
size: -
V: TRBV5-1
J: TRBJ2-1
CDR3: CASNPWGISGLHNEQFF
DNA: TGCGCCAGCAACCCCTGGGGGATTAGCGGGTTACACAATGAGCAGTTCTTC

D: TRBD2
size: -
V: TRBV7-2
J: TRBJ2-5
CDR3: CASSFEPLAGPQETQYF
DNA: TGTGCCAGCAGCTTCGAACCCTTAGCGGGCCCGCAAGAGACCCAGTACTTC

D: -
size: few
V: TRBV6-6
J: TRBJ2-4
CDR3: CASSSTVAKNIQYF
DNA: TGTGCCAGCAGTTCGACCGTAGCCAAAAACATTCAGTACTTC

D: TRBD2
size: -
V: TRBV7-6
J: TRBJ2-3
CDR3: CASSQRLAGETDTQYF
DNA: TGTGCCAGCAGCCAACGACTAGCGGGAGAAACAGATACGCAGTATTTT

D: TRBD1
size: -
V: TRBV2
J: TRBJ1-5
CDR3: CASLLDTGGNQPQHF
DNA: TGTGCCAGCCTCTTGGATACAGGGGGCAATCAGCCCCAGCATTTT

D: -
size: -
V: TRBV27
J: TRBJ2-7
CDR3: CASSLGSIYEQYF
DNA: TGTGCCAGCAGCCTCGGGAGTATCTACGAGCAGTACTTC

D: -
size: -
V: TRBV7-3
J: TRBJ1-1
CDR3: CASSAQGLNTEAFF
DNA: TGTGCCAGCAGCGCCCAGGGATTGAACACTGAAGCTTTCTTT

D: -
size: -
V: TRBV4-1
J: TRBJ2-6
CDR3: CASSQGAVGGANVLTF
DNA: TGCGCCAGCAGCCAAGGTGCCGTCGGTGGGGCCAACGTCCTGACTTTC

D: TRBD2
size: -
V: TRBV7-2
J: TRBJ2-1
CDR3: CASSLGGGSYNEQFF
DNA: TGTGCCAGCAGCTTAGGGGGGGGATCCTACAATGAGCAGTTCTTC

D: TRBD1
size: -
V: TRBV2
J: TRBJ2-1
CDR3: CASYSEGTGGLNEQFF
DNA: TGTGCCTCCTACTCCGAGGGGACAGGGGGTTTAAATGAGCAGTTCTTC

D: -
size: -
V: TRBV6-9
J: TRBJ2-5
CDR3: CASSPQVTQETQYF
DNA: TGTGCCAGCAGTCCACAGGTCACCCAAGAGACCCAGTACTTC

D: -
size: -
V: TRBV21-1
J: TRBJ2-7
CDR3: CASIPRRGKDEQYF
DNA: TGTGCCAGCATCCCTCGGAGGGGGAAAGACGAGCAGTACTTC

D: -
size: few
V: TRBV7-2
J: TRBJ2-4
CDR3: CASSGRDVGGIQYF
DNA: TGTGCCAGCAGCGGCCGGGACGTGGGCGGCATTCAGTACTTC

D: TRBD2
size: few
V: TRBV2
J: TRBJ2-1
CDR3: CASRPQLAGVWNEQFF
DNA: TGTGCCAGCAGACCACAACTAGCGGGAGTTTGGAATGAGCAGTTCTTC

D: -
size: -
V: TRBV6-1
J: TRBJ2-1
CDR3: CASSPRSSYNEQFF
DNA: TGTGCCAGCAGTCCTAGGAGCTCCTACAATGAGCAGTTCTTC

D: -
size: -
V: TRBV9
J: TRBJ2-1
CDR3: CASSVEPASDEQFF
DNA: TGTGCCAGCAGCGTAGAACCGGCAAGCGATGAGCAGTTCTTC

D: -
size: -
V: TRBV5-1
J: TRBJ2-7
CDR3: CASSGRTDSYEQYF
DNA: TGCGCCAGCTCTGGGAGGACAGACTCCTACGAGCAGTACTTC

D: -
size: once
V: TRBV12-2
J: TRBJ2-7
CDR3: CASRQTGEREQYF
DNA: TGTGCAAGTCGTCAAACAGGGGAGAGGGAGCAGTACTTC

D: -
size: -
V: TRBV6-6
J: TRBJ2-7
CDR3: CASSDNYEQYF
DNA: TGTGCCAGCAGCGACAACTACGAGCAGTACTTC

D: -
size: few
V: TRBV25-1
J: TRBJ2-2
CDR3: CASSESRQVSGELFF
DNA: TGTGCCAGCAGTGAGAGCCGACAGGTTTCCGGGGAGCTGTTTTTT

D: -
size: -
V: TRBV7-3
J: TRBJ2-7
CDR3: CASSLTHFREQYF
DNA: TGTGCCAGCAGCTTAACTCACTTTCGCGAGCAGTACTTC

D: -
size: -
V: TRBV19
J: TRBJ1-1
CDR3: CANLDGGLGNTEAFF
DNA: TGTGCCAATTTGGACGGTGGGTTAGGGAACACTGAAGCTTTCTTT

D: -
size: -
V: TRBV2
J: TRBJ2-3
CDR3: CASSAELYSTDTQYF
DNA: TGTGCCAGCAGTGCCGAGCTTTATAGCACAGATACGCAGTATTTT

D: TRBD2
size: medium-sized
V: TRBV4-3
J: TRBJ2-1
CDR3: CASSQGLAPYNEQFF
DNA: TGCGCCAGCAGCCAAGGACTAGCCCCCTACAATGAGCAGTTCTTC

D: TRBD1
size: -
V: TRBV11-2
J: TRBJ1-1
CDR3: CASSPTTGGTEAFF
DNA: TGTGCCAGCAGCCCTACGACAGGGGGCACTGAAGCTTTCTTT

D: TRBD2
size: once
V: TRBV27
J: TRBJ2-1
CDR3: CASSLGLAGGIEQFF
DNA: TGTGCCAGCAGTTTGGGCCTAGCGGGAGGGATTGAGCAGTTCTTC

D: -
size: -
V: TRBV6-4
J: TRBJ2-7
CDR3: CASSSLLARLRQQYF
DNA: TGTGCCAGCAGTTCTCTCCTAGCGCGACTAAGGCAGCAGTACTTC

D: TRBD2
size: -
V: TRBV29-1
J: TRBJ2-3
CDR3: CSVEPTSGRTDTQYF
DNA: TGCAGCGTTGAACCAACTAGCGGACGCACAGATACGCAGTATTTT

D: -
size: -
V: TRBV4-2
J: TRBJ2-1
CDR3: CASSNPTKPDSASSYNEQFF
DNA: TGTGCCAGCAGCAACCCGACAAAGCCCGACTCCGCTAGCTCCTACAATGAGCAGTTCTTC

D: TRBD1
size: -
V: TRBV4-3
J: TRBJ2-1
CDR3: CASSQRGQGIPNEQFF
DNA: TGCGCCAGCAGCCAAAGAGGACAGGGCATTCCCAATGAGCAGTTCTTC

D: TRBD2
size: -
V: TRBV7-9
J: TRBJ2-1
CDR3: CASSLTGGDNEQFF
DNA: TGTGCCAGCAGTCTGACGGGAGGGGACAATGAGCAGTTCTTC

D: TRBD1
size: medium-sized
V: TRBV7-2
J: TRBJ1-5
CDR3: CASSATGVSNQPQHF
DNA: TGTGCCAGCAGCGCAACAGGGGTCTCCAATCAGCCCCAGCATTTT

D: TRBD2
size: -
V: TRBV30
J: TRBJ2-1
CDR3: CAWKRTLGGGLRGEQFF
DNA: TGTGCCTGGAAACGGACCCTGGGGGGAGGGCTTCGGGGTGAGCAGTTCTTC

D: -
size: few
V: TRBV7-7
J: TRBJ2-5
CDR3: CASSLGGTRETQYF
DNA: TGTGCCAGCAGCTTAGGTGGGACAAGGGAGACCCAGTACTTC

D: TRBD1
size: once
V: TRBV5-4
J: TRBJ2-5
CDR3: CASSRRQGSWETQYF
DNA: TGTGCCAGCAGCAGAAGACAGGGGAGCTGGGAGACCCAGTACTTC

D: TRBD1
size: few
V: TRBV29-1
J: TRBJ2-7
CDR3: CSATGTGLGEQYF
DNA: TGCAGCGCAACGGGGACAGGGCTCGGTGAGCAGTACTTC

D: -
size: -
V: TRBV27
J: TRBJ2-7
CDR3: CASSFYPSGEQYF
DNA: TGTGCCAGCAGTTTCTACCCCTCTGGGGAGCAGTACTTC

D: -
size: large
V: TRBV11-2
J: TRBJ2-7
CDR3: CASSGKGTPYEQYF
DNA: TGTGCCAGCAGCGGGAAGGGGACCCCCTACGAGCAGTACTTC

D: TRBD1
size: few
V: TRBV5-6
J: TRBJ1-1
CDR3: CASSLAYSRGTENTEAFF
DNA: TGTGCCAGCAGCTTGGCATACTCCCGAGGGACAGAGAACACTGAAGCTTTCTTT

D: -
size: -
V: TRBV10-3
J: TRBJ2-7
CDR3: CAIRDPGRAYEQYF
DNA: TGTGCCATCAGAGACCCGGGACGGGCCTACGAGCAGTACTTC

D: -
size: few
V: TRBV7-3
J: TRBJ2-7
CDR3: CASSPQGASGTYEQYF
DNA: TGTGCCAGCAGCCCCCAGGGGGCTAGCGGCACCTACGAGCAGTACTTC

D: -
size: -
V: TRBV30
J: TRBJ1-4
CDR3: CAWSLQGTATNEKLFF
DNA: TGTGCCTGGAGCTTACAGGGCACCGCAACTAATGAAAAACTGTTTTTT

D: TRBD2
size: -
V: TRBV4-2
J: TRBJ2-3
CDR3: CASSPRGTSEPDTQYF
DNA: TGTGCCAGCAGCCCCCGTGGCACTAGCGAGCCAGATACGCAGTATTTT

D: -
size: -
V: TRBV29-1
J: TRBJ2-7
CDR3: CSVGTSEQYF
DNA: TGCAGCGTGGGGACTTCCGAGCAGTACTTC

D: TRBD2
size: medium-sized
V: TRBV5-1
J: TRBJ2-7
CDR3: CASSFALAAYEQYF
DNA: TGCGCCAGCAGCTTCGCACTAGCGGCCTACGAGCAGTACTTC